A single sample is the source of the 31 T cell receptor beta chains below, sequenced in a study of T cell responses to AZD1222 COVID-19 vaccine. The data were produced by immunoSEQ multiplex PCR, yet TCRdb's version contains in-frame clones alone and is incomplete. Of 140,000 to 150,000 clones in the sample, more than 85% were seen once. Sequenced here: peripheral blood, sampled on day 0 of AZD1222 vaccination. These receptor sequences come from an adult in good health.

This chain connects TRBV9 to TRBJ1-1; D possibly corresponds to TRBD1 (6 bases). The CDR3 is 16 amino acids. Per the germline V gene, CDR1 is SGDLS and CDR2 is YYNGEE. V lost 0 bases and J lost 4, with 16 bases in between. The CDR3 here is CASSVGPRGASTEAFF. The DNA for the CDR3 is TGTGCCAGCAGCGTAGGGCCCCGGGGGGCGTCCACTGAAGCTTTCTTT.

The chain links TRBV5-1 to TRBJ2-2; tentative D call: TRBD2 (5 bases). Germline CDR1 is SGHRS and CDR2 is YFSETQ. V lost 5 bases and J lost 8, with 25 bases in between. The CDR3 extends over 17 amino acids. The CDR3 is CASRASPAGVSVGELFF. In nucleotides, the CDR3 is TGCGCCAGCAGAGCTTCCCCCGCCGGGGTATCGGTGGGGGAGCTGTTTTTT. Full variable domain (rest looked up from reference TRBV5-1 and TRBJ2-2): KAGVTQTPRYLIKTRGQQVTLSCSPISGHRSVSWYQQTPGQGLQFLFEYFSETQRNKGNFPGRFSGRQFSNSRSEMNVSTLELGDSALYLCASRASPAGVSVGELFFGEGSRLTVL.

The chain recombines TRBV9 with TRBJ2-3; 13 positions match TRBD2. The V and J ends lost 4 bases and 4 bases, in that order; junction bases with no gene match: 6. Germline loops: CDR1 SGDLS, CDR2 YYNGEE. The CDR3 is made up of 16 amino acids. CDR3 sequence reads: CASSSRTSGSSDTQYF. The CDR3, as DNA: TGTGCCAGCAGCTCCCGGACTAGCGGGAGTTCAGATACGCAGTATTTT.

The rearrangement links TRBV6-1 to TRBJ1-5; tentative D call: TRBD1 (6 bases). The CDR3 has 16 amino acids. Germline lookup yields CDR1 MNHNS and CDR2 SASEGT. Trimming removed 3 bases from V and 4 bases from J, with 16 bases in between. DNA of the CDR3: TGTGCCAGCAGTGAGGGGGCAGGGACAAAGAATCAGCCCCAGCATTTT. Translated: CASSEGAGTKNQPQHF.

Comment on this clone: Other DNA sequences of this sample code for an identical CDR3. CDR3 in DNA: TGTGCCAGCAGCTTGGCAGCGGGGCAAGAGACCCAGTACTTC. This encodes CASSLAAGQETQYF. The chain recombines TRBV5-4 with TRBJ2-5, with 7 nucleotides matching TRBD2. This CDR3 contains 14 residues. With V trimmed by 0 bases and J by 2 bases, 1 base remained unmatched. In germline, CDR1 is SGHNT, CDR2 YYREEE (reference sequence).

The chain links TRBV28 to TRBJ2-5; 8 bases agree with TRBD2. Germline V gives CDR1 MDHEN, CDR2 SYDVKM. The CDR3 has 17 residues. The V and J ends lost 3 bases and 4 bases, in that order; junction bases with no gene match: 13. The DNA for the CDR3 is TGTGCCAGCAGTTTGGGGTTGGCTAGCGGGCGTGGAGAGACCCAGTACTTC. Protein: CASSLGLASGRGETQYF.

V is TRBV27 and J is TRBJ2-1, with D tentatively TRBD2 (5 bases). This CDR3 is built from 15 residues. Germline V gene lookup returns CDR1 MNHEY and CDR2 SMNVEV (reference sequence). V was pared by 3 bases and J by 1 base, with 10 bases between. The CDR3 nucleotides read TGTGCCAGCAGTTTTCCGGGCGGGTCCTACAATGAGCAGTTCTTC. It encodes CASSFPGGSYNEQFF.

The chain has TRBV6-1 and TRBJ1-2, with D tentatively TRBD1 (5 bases). V shed 3 bases and J shed 4 bases, with 9 bases lying between them. Germline CDR1 reads MNHNS; CDR2 reads SASEGT. The CDR3 is made up of 13 amino acids. The CDR3 here is CASSETAFYGYTF. The CDR3 nucleotides read TGTGCCAGCAGTGAGACAGCCTTCTATGGCTACACCTTC.

The genes are TRBV9 and TRBJ2-7; unclear D gene. This CDR3 spans 14 amino acids. V was cut by 3 bases and J by 0 bases, with 10 bases left in between. Per the germline V gene, CDR1 is SGDLS and CDR2 is YYNGEE. The CDR3 reads CASSAASYSYEQYF. The CDR3 region has the DNA TGTGCCAGCAGCGCCGCCTCTTACTCCTACGAGCAGTACTTC.

Turning to this clone: At one end, the junction sequence differs from germline, possibly due to a read error. Within the sample, other DNA sequences also encode this same CDR3. This chain connects TRBV29-1 to TRBJ1-1; D remains unclear. Per the germline V gene, CDR1 is SQVTM and CDR2 is ANQGSEA. This CDR3 is 14 amino acids long. The CDR3 loop reads CSVQGRPMNTEAFF. The DNA of the CDR3 is TGCAGCGTGCAAGGGAGGCCCATGAACACTGAGGCTTTCTTT.

V usage is TRBV11-2 and J usage is TRBJ2-3; 11 bases match TRBD2. This CDR3 comprises 19 residues. The ends lost 1 base at V and 4 bases at J; junction bases unmatched: 13. Per the germline V gene, CDR1 is SGHAT and CDR2 is FQNNGV. The CDR3 region is CASSLAAPRLAGLSDTQYF. CDR3 sequence (DNA): TGTGCCAGCAGCTTAGCCGCCCCCCGACTAGCGGGATTATCAGATACGCAGTATTTT.

The chain uses TRBV30 and TRBJ2-1; the D gene is possibly TRBD2 (7 bases). Trimming took 2 bases from V and 3 from J, leaving 14 bases between them. From germline, CDR1 is GTSNPN and CDR2 SVGIG (reference sequence). The CDR3 sequence is 15 residues long. The CDR3 here is CAWSTGTIGYNEQFF. The CDR3 bases are TGTGCCTGGAGTACAGGGACTATAGGCTACAATGAGCAGTTCTTC.

V is TRBV6-4 and J is TRBJ2-1, with 7 bases lining up with TRBD2. Germline values: CDR1 MRHNA, CDR2 SNTAGT. V shed 9 bases and J 7 bases; nucleotides not matched to a gene: 9. The CDR3 contains 13 residues. CDR3 loop: CASPDGEGNEQFF. CDR3 coding DNA: TGTGCCAGTCCGGACGGGGAGGGTAATGAGCAGTTCTTC.

V and J are TRBV10-1 and TRBJ2-7; the D gene is possibly TRBD1 (5 bases). V was trimmed by 2 bases and J by 4 bases, leaving 6 bases between them. The CDR3 has 12 residues. Germline V gives CDR1 WNHNN, CDR2 SYGVQD (reference sequence). The CDR3 loop is CASSEGAYEQYF. The CDR3 DNA is TGCGCCAGCAGTGAGGGGGCGTACGAGCAGTACTTC.

In its sample, this clone was seen once. The chain recombines TRBV6-5 with TRBJ2-7; tentatively, D is TRBD1 or TRBD2 (5 bases each). The V end was cut by 6 bases, the J end by 2 bases, with 14 bases between. Germline CDR1 and CDR2: MNHEY and SVGAGI. CDR3 length: 14 amino acids. The CDR3 spells CASSNTGRTYEQYF. The DNA for the CDR3 is TGTGCCAGCAGCAATACGGGACGTACCTACGAGCAGTACTTC.

The chain recombines TRBV3-1 (or the pseudogene TRBV3-2) with TRBJ2-7; a possible D gene is TRBD2 (5 bases). Trimming pared 2 bases from V and 3 bases from J, leaving 17 bases between. CDR1 is LGHDT, CDR2 YNNKEL, per germline (reference sequence). This CDR3 has 16 residues. The CDR3 coding sequence is TGTGCCAGCAGCCAAAGTCGGCGGGCCGACCACTACGAGCAGTACTTC. Translated: CASSQSRRADHYEQYF.

This clone was observed once. The chain links TRBV5-6 to TRBJ1-5; 8 nucleotides line up with TRBD1. The CDR3 is 14 residues long. V gave up 0 bases and J gave up 7 bases; unmatched junction bases: 3. Germline CDR1 and CDR2: SGHDT and YYEEEE. CDR3 sequence reads: CASSLGRGRQPQHF. The CDR3 coding sequence is TGTGCCAGCAGCTTGGGCAGGGGGCGACAGCCCCAGCATTTT.

The rearrangement joins TRBV6-2 or TRBV6-3 to TRBJ2-7; unclear D gene. Per germline, CDR1 MNHEY and CDR2 SVGEGT. Trimming shortened V by 0 bases and J by 3 bases, and 6 bases separated the two germline ends. The CDR3 covers 13 residues. The CDR3 loop reads CASSYSTLYEQYF. For the CDR3, the DNA is TGTGCCAGCAGTTACTCGACCCTCTACGAGCAGTACTTC.

This sequence joins TRBV10-1 and TRBJ2-7; 7 nucleotides match TRBD1. Germline values: CDR1 WNHNN, CDR2 SYGVQD (reference sequence). This CDR3 comprises 16 residues. Germline trimming cut 2 bases from V and 2 bases from J; bases unmatched to any gene: 9. Here the CDR3 DNA reads TGCGCCAGCAGTGAGACGGACAGGCATCCAGCCTACGAGCAGTACTTC. Translated: CASSETDRHPAYEQYF.

This chain joins TRBV6-5 and TRBJ2-7; weak D call: TRBD2 (6 bases). This CDR3 is built from 14 residues. V lost 4 bases to trimming and J lost 2 bases, with 12 bases between them. The germline gives CDR1 MNHEY, CDR2 SVGAGI. For the CDR3, the DNA is TGTGCCAGCAGTTCTAACAGCGGGCCCTACGAGCAGTACTTC. Translated: CASSSNSGPYEQYF.

The rearrangement joins TRBV3-1 (or the pseudogene TRBV3-2) to TRBJ2-3; no clear D gene. Germline V gene lookup returns CDR1 LGHDT and CDR2 YNNKEL (reference sequence). The CDR3 extends over 13 amino acids. The germline V and J ends were trimmed by 2 bases and 2 bases, with 5 bases remaining between them. In DNA, the CDR3 is TGTGCCAGCAGCCAAATGGCCACAGATACGCAGTATTTT. Translated, it gives CASSQMATDTQYF.

The V and J genes are TRBV7-2 and TRBJ2-7; TRBD1 agrees at 9 bases. CDR3 length: 14 amino acids. The trim removed 3 bases at V and 5 bases at J, leaving 5 bases unmatched. Germline V CDR1 and CDR2: SGHTA, FQGNSA. The CDR3 DNA reads TGTGCCAGCAGCTTGAGGACAGGGGCACACGAGCAGTACTTC. This sequence encodes CASSLRTGAHEQYF.

The gene calls are TRBV6-5 and TRBJ1-3; D is unresolved. Germline CDR1 is MNHEY and CDR2 is SVGAGI. The CDR3 contains 14 residues. The V gene lost 2 bases and the J gene lost 4 bases, with 9 bases spanning the gap. Here the CDR3 DNA reads TGTGCCAGCAGTTACACTGGGCCAGGAAACACCATATATTTT. Translation: CASSYTGPGNTIYF.

CDR3 in DNA: TGTGCCAGCAGCTCTAGCGGGCTGGTATCCGGGGAGCTGTTTTTT. It translates to CASSSSGLVSGELFF. The J gene is TRBJ2-2, the V gene TRBV7-2, with 8 bases fitting TRBD2. The length of the CDR3 is 15 residues. Losses at the gene ends were 4 bases for V and 6 bases for J; bases not matched to a gene: 7. Looked up from germline, CDR1 is SGHTA and CDR2 is FQGNSA.

The gene calls are TRBV10-3 and TRBJ2-3; D is tentatively TRBD1 or TRBD2 (5 bases each). CDR3 length: 12 residues. The germline gives CDR1 ENHRY, CDR2 SYGVKD. The CDR3 loop reads CSSGLGADTQYF. For the CDR3, the DNA is TGTTCCAGCGGTCTAGGGGCAGATACGCAGTATTTT.

CDR3 sequence (DNA): TGTGCCAGCAGTTACGACAGGGGAGACTTCACTGAAGCTTTCTTT. It is translated as CASSYDRGDFTEAFF. V and J are TRBV6-5 and TRBJ1-1, with TRBD1 identical over 8 bases. Germline CDR1 is MNHEY and CDR2 is SVGAGI. Germline trimming cut 2 bases from V and 4 bases from J; bases unmatched to any gene: 6. The CDR3 length is 15 residues.

This rearrangement joins TRBV28 to TRBJ2-6, with a possible D match to TRBD1 (6 bases). Trimming stripped 2 bases from V and 2 bases from J, with 7 bases between. The CDR3 runs to 15 residues. Germline V lookup: CDR1 MDHEN, CDR2 SYDVKM. CDR3 bases: TGTGCCAGCAGTTTACAGGGGACTGGGGCCAACGTCCTGACTTTC. It is translated as CASSLQGTGANVLTF.

V and J are TRBV6-5 and TRBJ2-1; either TRBD1 or TRBD2 may fit D (5 bases each). The germline V and J ends were trimmed by 7 bases and 6 bases, with 16 bases remaining between them. CDR1 is MNHEY, CDR2 SVGAGI, per germline. CDR3 length: 14 amino acids. DNA of the CDR3: TGTGCCAGCATCAAGCGGCAGGGTATCAATGAGCAGTTCTTC. This codes for CASIKRQGINEQFF.

The chain employs TRBV6-5 and TRBJ1-4; 10 positions agree with TRBD1. Germline CDR1 and CDR2: MNHEY and SVGAGI. The CDR3 covers 15 residues. J was trimmed by 6 bases and V by 6 bases; bases with no gene match: 7. CDR3 protein: CASRSPGTGDEKLFF. CDR3 coding DNA: TGTGCCAGCAGGTCCCCCGGGACAGGGGATGAAAAACTGTTTTTT.

CDR3 sequence reads: CASNWGGEQFF. The CDR3 bases are TGTGCCAGTAACTGGGGGGGTGAGCAGTTCTTC. The V call is TRBV19, the J call TRBJ2-1; 7 nucleotides line up with TRBD2. The CDR3 contains 11 residues. The germline CDR1 and CDR2 sequences are LNHDA and SQIVND (reference sequence). J was trimmed by 9 bases and V by 7 bases; bases with no gene match: 3.

The genes are TRBV10-1 and TRBJ2-7, with 10 bases that match TRBD2. Germline CDR1 reads WNHNN; CDR2 reads SYGVQD (reference sequence). The V segment lost 4 bases and the J segment 2 bases; nucleotides outside the gene matches: 5. The CDR3 contains 15 residues. The CDR3 DNA sequence: TGCGCCAGCAGTGCACTAGCGGGGTTGGCCTACGAGCAGTACTTC. Translation gives CASSALAGLAYEQYF.